This TCR beta chain is drawn from a study of blood T cell repertoires in COVID-19. Across the whole study: COVID-19 samples, acute and convalescent, were from the United States, Italy and Spain. T cells, B-cell-depleted T cells, or PBMCs supplied cDNA or gDNA.

Germline CDR1 reads SEHNR; CDR2 reads FQNEAQ (reference sequence). The CDR3 runs 15 residues. V lost 3 bases and J 1 base, leaving 12 bases between the germline ends. How the authors handled the data: Quantification of nucleated cells was approximated via reference gene primer amplification. The method was immunoSEQ multiplex PCR; TCRdb's version includes in-frame clones alone and lacks a portion of them. V, J and clone size reflect that table, while D and trimming were determined from the DNA. The data show around 80,000 clones, approximately 80% seen once. The chain links TRBV7-9 to TRBJ1-1; unclear D gene. Sequences were obtained from peripheral blood. This receptor was identified in a woman aged 70-85 years with acute or convalescent COVID-19. The CDR3 nucleotides are TGTGCCAGCAGCTTTTACCGGGAGAAGAACACTGAAGCTTTCTTT. It translates to CASSFYREKNTEAFF.